The rows below give T cell receptor beta chains drawn from one sample of a study of blood T cell repertoires in COVID-19. Here immunoSEQ multiplex PCR was the method, and the copy in TCRdb shows in-frame clones only, minus some. The sample records roughly 150,000 clones, 80% to 90% being singletons. Sequenced material: peripheral blood. Receptors originate from a woman older than 75 with acute or convalescent COVID-19. Both conserved end residues are part of each CDR3. Fields, in order: clone size, D gene, V gene, J gene, CDR3 DNA, CDR3 protein. The D gene is left open where the match is weak. The size field is filled for only some rows; it gives once, few, many or a size class.

size: .
D: TRBD1
V: TRBV28
J: TRBJ2-7
DNA: TGTGCCAGCAGTAGGGGACAGGGGTTTTTCTACGAGCAGTACTTC
CDR3: CASSRGQGFFYEQYF

size: .
D: TRBD2
V: TRBV15
J: TRBJ2-1
DNA: TGTGCCACCAGCAGAGTTAAGCGGGTATTAGCGGGAGGTGATGAGCAGTTCTTC
CDR3: CATSRVKRVLAGGDEQFF

size: .
D: .
V: TRBV18
J: TRBJ1-2
DNA: TGTGCCAGCTCACCATCCCATAACTATGGCTACACCTTC
CDR3: CASSPSHNYGYTF

size: once
D: .
V: TRBV5-1
J: TRBJ1-6
DNA: TGCGCCAGCAGCCAGGGCTTGACTGGGGACTATAATTCACCCCTCCACTTT
CDR3: CASSQGLTGDYNSPLHF

size: .
D: .
V: TRBV27
J: TRBJ1-1
DNA: TGTGCCAGCAGTTTATCTCCTCCGGGGAACACTGAAGCTTTCTTT
CDR3: CASSLSPPGNTEAFF

size: .
D: .
V: TRBV10-3
J: TRBJ2-2
DNA: TGTGCCATCGGCCCGGGTCTGAACACCGGGGAGCTGTTTTTT
CDR3: CAIGPGLNTGELFF

size: .
D: .
V: TRBV19
J: TRBJ1-4
DNA: TGTGCCAGTAGTATTACAGGGGAAAAACTGTTTTTT
CDR3: CASSITGEKLFF

size: .
D: TRBD1
V: TRBV14
J: TRBJ2-7
DNA: TGTGCCAGCAGCCAACACCTCGGACAGGGCAACTACGAGCAGTACTTC
CDR3: CASSQHLGQGNYEQYF

size: .
D: TRBD2
V: TRBV7-2
J: TRBJ2-5
DNA: TGTGCCAGCACCGAGATGGCGGGGGTTCAAGAGACCCAGTACTTC
CDR3: CASTEMAGVQETQYF

size: .
D: TRBD2
V: TRBV5-1
J: TRBJ2-1
DNA: TGCGCCAGCAGCTTGCCTAGCGGGGACTACAATGAGCAGTTCTTC
CDR3: CASSLPSGDYNEQFF

size: .
D: .
V: TRBV6-6
J: TRBJ2-5
DNA: TGTGCCAGCAGTTACTCGCGGGGGCGGGGGGAGACCCAGTACTTC
CDR3: CASSYSRGRGETQYF

size: .
D: .
V: TRBV5-1
J: TRBJ2-3
DNA: TGCGCCAGCAGCTTGGCGGGAGTAACAGATACGCAGTATTTT
CDR3: CASSLAGVTDTQYF

size: .
D: .
V: TRBV7-7
J: TRBJ2-5
DNA: TGTGCTAGCAGCTTATTGGGCATAAGACAAGAGACCCAGTACTTC
CDR3: CASSLLGIRQETQYF

size: .
D: TRBD2
V: TRBV30
J: TRBJ2-7
DNA: TGTGCCTGGAGCCCCCAGATGGGACTAGCGGGGTACTCGTACTTC
CDR3: CAWSPQMGLAGYSYF

size: .
D: TRBD2
V: TRBV2
J: TRBJ2-5
DNA: TGTGCCAGCAATGACCGTGGCGGGAGGGAGCAAGAGACCCAGTACTTC
CDR3: CASNDRGGREQETQYF

size: .
D: TRBD1
V: TRBV10-2
J: TRBJ1-4
DNA: TGCGCCAGCAGTGGATTCCGGGACAGTAATAATGAAAAACTGTTTTTT
CDR3: CASSGFRDSNNEKLFF

size: .
D: .
V: TRBV15
J: TRBJ2-7
DNA: TGTGCCACCAGCAGAGATCTCGGGGTAAGCGAAAAGCAGTACTTC
CDR3: CATSRDLGVSEKQYF

size: .
D: .
V: TRBV5-1
J: TRBJ1-4
DNA: TGCGCCAGCAGCTTGGGCAGGGTTGGTGAAAAACTGTTTTTT
CDR3: CASSLGRVGEKLFF

size: .
D: TRBD2
V: TRBV11-1
J: TRBJ2-1
DNA: TGTGCCAGCAGCCTAATGACTAGCGGGACCAATGAGCAGTTCTTC
CDR3: CASSLMTSGTNEQFF

size: .
D: .
V: TRBV5-5
J: TRBJ1-6
DNA: TGTGCCAGCAGCTTGGGTCTGGGGGCAGGTTCACCCCTCCACTTT
CDR3: CASSLGLGAGSPLHF

size: once
D: .
V: TRBV4-1
J: TRBJ1-4
DNA: TGCGCCAGCAGCCAAGAGGTGCAGGGCGTCGTAAGGAAACTGTTTTTT
CDR3: CASSQEVQGVVRKLFF

size: .
D: TRBD2
V: TRBV27
J: TRBJ2-1
DNA: TGTGCCAGCAGTTCTCCCACGGGAGGGCTCCCCAATGAGCAGTTCTTC
CDR3: CASSSPTGGLPNEQFF

size: .
D: .
V: TRBV29-1
J: TRBJ1-1
DNA: TGCAGCGTCCGACAGGCCCCGAACACTGAAGCTTTCTTT
CDR3: CSVRQAPNTEAFF

size: .
D: .
V: TRBV5-1
J: TRBJ1-2
DNA: TGCGCCAGCAGCCGGGACTATAACTATGGCTACACCTTC
CDR3: CASSRDYNYGYTF

size: .
D: TRBD1
V: TRBV5-1
J: TRBJ2-2
DNA: TGCGCCAGCAGCTCCGGGACAGGAGGTCTGAACACCGGGGAGCTGTTTTTT
CDR3: CASSSGTGGLNTGELFF

size: .
D: .
V: TRBV3-1/TRBV3-2
J: TRBJ2-2
DNA: TGTGCCAGCAGCCAACTACCCCGCAGGGAGCTGTTTTTT
CDR3: CASSQLPRRELFF

size: .
D: TRBD1
V: TRBV6-5
J: TRBJ1-2
DNA: TGTGCCAGCACGGCATGGACAGGAAATAACTATGGCTACACCTTC
CDR3: CASTAWTGNNYGYTF

size: .
D: .
V: TRBV5-1
J: TRBJ2-5
DNA: TGCGCCAGCAGCTTGGAAGGGGTTAGAGGAGGGGAGACCCAGTACTTC
CDR3: CASSLEGVRGGETQYF

size: .
D: .
V: TRBV7-2
J: TRBJ2-3
DNA: TGTGCCAGCAGCTTCCCGGGACAAGATACGCAGTATTTT
CDR3: CASSFPGQDTQYF

size: once
D: .
V: TRBV6-1
J: TRBJ1-2
DNA: TGTGCCAGCAGTGAGAGGTATGGCTACACCTTC
CDR3: CASSERYGYTF

size: .
D: TRBD1
V: TRBV3-1/TRBV3-2
J: TRBJ1-6
DNA: TGTGCCAGCAGCCAAGGACAGGGGGCGGGACCCCTCCACTTT
CDR3: CASSQGQGAGPLHF

size: .
D: .
V: TRBV5-1
J: TRBJ2-1
DNA: TGCGCCAGCAGGACGGGGGGCTCGGAGTCCTACAATGAGCAGTTCTTC
CDR3: CASRTGGSESYNEQFF

size: .
D: TRBD1
V: TRBV18
J: TRBJ2-1
DNA: TGTGCCAGCTCACCCCCGGGACAGGGCGGCAATGAGCAGTTCTTC
CDR3: CASSPPGQGGNEQFF

size: .
D: .
V: TRBV2
J: TRBJ1-6
DNA: TGTGCCACTGTTCCGGACTATTCGGGAGAGGCCCTCCACTTT
CDR3: CATVPDYSGEALHF

size: once
D: .
V: TRBV2
J: TRBJ1-2
DNA: TGTGCCAGCAGTGAAACCCCCCAGGTGGGGAGGGGCTACACCTTC
CDR3: CASSETPQVGRGYTF

size: .
D: .
V: TRBV6-5
J: TRBJ1-5
DNA: TGTGCCAGCAGTTCCCATAGCAATCAGCCCCAGCATTTT
CDR3: CASSSHSNQPQHF

size: .
D: TRBD2
V: TRBV27
J: TRBJ2-2
DNA: TGTGCCAGCAGTTTTGGCGGGAGATTCACCGGGGAGCTGTTTTTT
CDR3: CASSFGGRFTGELFF

size: .
D: .
V: TRBV18
J: TRBJ1-5
DNA: TGTGCCAGCTCGGCCACTATTAATCAGCCCCAGCATTTT
CDR3: CASSATINQPQHF

size: .
D: .
V: TRBV18
J: TRBJ1-6
DNA: TGTGCCAGCTCACCAGCTAGCTCCTATAATTCACCCCTCCACTTT
CDR3: CASSPASSYNSPLHF

size: few
D: TRBD2
V: TRBV2
J: TRBJ2-7
DNA: TGTGCCAGCAGTAAGGGACTAGCGGTTTACGAGCAGTACTTC
CDR3: CASSKGLAVYEQYF

size: .
D: TRBD2
V: TRBV5-1
J: TRBJ2-7
DNA: TGCGCCAGCGGGGTAGCGGGTTCCTACGAGCAGTACTTC
CDR3: CASGVAGSYEQYF